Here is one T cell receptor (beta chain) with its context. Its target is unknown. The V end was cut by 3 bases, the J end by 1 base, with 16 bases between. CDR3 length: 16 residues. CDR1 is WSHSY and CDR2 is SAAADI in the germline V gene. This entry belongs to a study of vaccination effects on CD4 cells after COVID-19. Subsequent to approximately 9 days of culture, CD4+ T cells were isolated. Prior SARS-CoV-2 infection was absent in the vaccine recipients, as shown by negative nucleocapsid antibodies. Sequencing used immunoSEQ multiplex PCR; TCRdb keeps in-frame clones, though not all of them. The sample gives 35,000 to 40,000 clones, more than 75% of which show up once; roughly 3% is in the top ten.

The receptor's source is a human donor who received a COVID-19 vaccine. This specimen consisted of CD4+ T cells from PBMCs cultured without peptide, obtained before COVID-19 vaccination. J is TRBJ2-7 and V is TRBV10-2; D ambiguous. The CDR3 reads CASSEPMVGSSYEQYV. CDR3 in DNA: TGCGCCAGCAGTGAACCCATGGTAGGTTCTTCCTACGAGCAGTACGTC.